The 13 T cell receptor beta chains given below trace back to one sample, sequenced in a study of T cell responses to AZD1222 COVID-19 vaccine. Profiled with immunoSEQ multiplex PCR; TCRdb holds only in-frame clones, not every one. The repertoire holds approximately 100,000 clones, less than 90% seen once, with roughly 3.5% in the top ten. The sequences come from peripheral blood, collected on day 0 of AZD1222 vaccination. These receptors all stem from an adult in good health.

The genes are TRBV23-1 and TRBJ2-7; perhaps TRBD2 as D (6 bases). TRBV23-1 is recorded as an ORF, its role being uncertain. The CDR3 contains 16 residues. V was cut by 5 bases and J by 2 bases, with 19 bases left in between. The CDR3, as DNA: TGCGCCAGCAGTACACGCCCTGTAGGAGGGACCTACGAGCAGTACTTC. Its protein is CASSTRPVGGTYEQYF.

The CDR3 sequence is CAWSVYREAFF. In DNA form, the CDR3 reads TGTGCCTGGAGTGTCTACAGGGAGGCTTTCTTT. The chain is built from TRBV30 and TRBJ1-1; tentative D call: TRBD1 (6 bases). This CDR3 has 11 amino acids. V gave up 0 bases and J gave up 11 bases, with 10 bases separating them. Germline V lookup: CDR1 GTSNPN, CDR2 SVGIG (reference sequence).

The chain has TRBV5-8 and TRBJ1-2; tentative D call: TRBD1 (6 bases). Trimming shortened V by 3 bases and J by 5 bases, and 14 bases separated the two germline ends. Per the germline V gene, CDR1 is SGHTS and CDR2 is YDEGEE. The CDR3 contains 14 residues. The CDR3 region has the DNA TGTGCCAGCAGCTGGGGGCATGGGGATTATGGCTACACCTTC. Encoded protein: CASSWGHGDYGYTF.

The V gene is TRBV5-1, the J gene TRBJ1-2; D unresolved. The CDR3 contains 14 residues. Trimming pared 0 bases from V and 2 bases from J, leaving 8 bases between. The germline V gene has CDR1 SGHRS and CDR2 YFSETQ. In DNA form, the CDR3 reads TGCGCCAGCAGCTTGGTTTCGGACAACTATGGCTACACCTTC. It translates to CASSLVSDNYGYTF.

The rearrangement links TRBV13 to TRBJ2-1; 7 nucleotides agree with TRBD2. In germline, CDR1 is PRHDT, CDR2 FYEKMQ (reference sequence). V was pared by 3 bases and J by 8 bases, with 13 bases of the junction left unmatched. This CDR3 spans 16 amino acids. CDR3 sequence (DNA): TGTGCCAGCAGCTTCCAGGGCGGGGGAAGACTTGATGAGCAGTTCTTC. Its translation is CASSFQGGGRLDEQFF.

J is TRBJ2-7 and V is TRBV6-6, with D unresolved. Germline loops: CDR1 MNHNY, CDR2 SVGAGI (reference sequence). Trimming removed 0 bases at V and 7 bases at J, with 13 bases between. The CDR3 extends over 14 amino acids. CDR3 protein: CASSYSGPSREQYF. The CDR3 DNA is TGTGCCAGCAGTTACTCAGGGCCGAGTAGGGAGCAGTACTTC.

The table lists this clone with a few counts. V gene TRBV27 combines with J gene TRBJ2-1; TRBD1 matches at 8 bases. The CDR3 sequence is 13 residues long. V dropped 8 bases and J dropped 6; count of bases not matched to a gene: 6. The V gene's germline CDR1 is MNHEY and CDR2 SMNVEV (reference sequence). CDR3 amino acids: CASAWTGFNEQFF. CDR3 bases: TGTGCCAGCGCTTGGACAGGGTTCAATGAGCAGTTCTTC.

V is TRBV11-3 and J is TRBJ1-1; tentatively, D is TRBD1 (5 bases). The germline V gene encodes CDR1 SGHNT and CDR2 YENEEA. The CDR3 sequence is 12 residues long. Trimming took off 5 bases at V and 9 bases at J, with 13 bases between the two ends. CDR3 sequence: CASSRDSRKAFF. The CDR3 coding sequence is TGTGCCAGCAGCCGGGACTCCAGGAAAGCTTTCTTT. The full variable domain, its missing parts supplied by reference TRBV11-3 and TRBJ1-1, is EAGVVQSPRYKIIEKKQPVAFWCNPISGHNTLYWYLQNLGQGPELLIRYENEEAVDDSQLPKDRFSAERLKGVDSTLKIQPAELGDSAVYLCASSRDSRKAFFGQGTRLTVV.

V gene TRBV5-1 combines with J gene TRBJ2-5; 7 nucleotides align to TRBD2. The CDR3 is 15 amino acids. Germline loops: CDR1 SGHRS, CDR2 YFSETQ. V lost 0 bases, J lost 3 bases, and 5 bases stayed unmatched. The CDR3 nucleotides read TGCGCCAGCAGCTTGGGAGGGAGCGGGGAAGAGACCCAGTACTTC. This translates into CASSLGGSGEETQYF.

The genes are TRBV9 and TRBJ2-1; 9 bases align to TRBD1. There are 17 residues in the CDR3. CDR1 and CDR2 (germline): SGDLS, YYNGEE. J was trimmed by 8 bases and V by 3 bases; bases with no gene match: 15. In DNA form, the CDR3 reads TGTGCCAGCAGCGCGCCCAGCGACAGGGGGTATGACGATGAGCAGTTCTTC. Translating gives CASSAPSDRGYDDEQFF.

This clone has more than one count but fewer than ten. The V and J genes are TRBV11-2 and TRBJ2-5; TRBD2 matches 10 bases. This CDR3 comprises 16 residues. CDR1 and CDR2 from the germline V gene are SGHAT and FQNNGV. After removal of 5 bases from V and 5 bases from J, the junction contained 11 bases not matched to a gene. This chain's CDR3 is CASSRLLAGVGETQYF. In nucleotides, the CDR3 is TGTGCCAGCAGCCGGCTTCTAGCGGGGGTGGGGGAGACCCAGTACTTC.

V usage is TRBV28 and J usage is TRBJ1-4; D may be TRBD1 (5 bases). Between the trimmed V and J ends, which lost 5 bases and 7 bases, there was a span of 26 bases. This CDR3 spans 18 amino acids. Germline assignment: CDR1 MDHEN and CDR2 SYDVKM. The CDR3 is CASSARQNLSIKGEKLFF. In DNA, the CDR3 is TGTGCCAGCAGTGCGCGACAGAACCTCTCAATCAAGGGTGAAAAACTGTTTTTT. The complete variable domain, with remaining parts taken from reference TRBV28 and TRBJ1-4, reads DVKVTQSSRYLVKRTGEKVFLECVQDMDHENMFWYRQDPGLGLRLIYFSYDVKMKEKGDIPEGYSVSREKKERFSLILESASTNQTSMYLCASSARQNLSIKGEKLFFGSGTQLSVL.

The rearrangement joins TRBV21-1 to TRBJ2-5; the table calls TRBD2, which could not be checked here. TRBV21-1 is termed a pseudogene. This CDR3 spans 15 amino acids. CDR3 residues: CASSKVVSRVETQYF. The CDR3 DNA sequence: TGTGCCAGCAGCAAAGTGGTCTCCCGCGTAGAGACCCAGTACTTC.